Listed here are 6 T cell receptor beta chains from one sample, sequenced in a study of blood T cell repertoires in COVID-19 (dated by TCRdb to 2020 to 2022). The library came from the immunoSEQ multiplex PCR assay. This is the immuneACCESS table as TCRdb keeps it, with only in-frame sequences that have V and J called. A part of the clones is gone; compared with another copy, unresolved V genes explain less than half, and the rest is unexplained. Counted in this sample were about 140,000 clones; roughly 84% of them appeared once. The ten largest clones represent roughly 5.6% of the sample. Sequencing was performed on PBMCs or T cells enriched from blood (not recorded which). These receptors were obtained from a man between 65 and 79 years old who had been exposed to COVID-19.

The chain couples TRBV28 to TRBJ1-2; maybe TRBD1 (6 bases). V was trimmed by 3 bases and J by 5 bases, leaving 19 bases between them. The CDR3 is 16 amino acids. Germline loops: CDR1 MDHEN, CDR2 SYDVKM. CDR3 region: CASSFDRRRYLYGYTF. Written as DNA, the CDR3 is TGTGCCAGCAGTTTCGACAGGAGAAGGTACTTATATGGCTACACCTTC.

The CDR3 protein is CASSSGQGARGGYTF. As DNA, the CDR3 is TGTGCCAGCAGTTCGGGACAGGGGGCGAGGGGTGGCTACACCTTC. The rearrangement joins TRBV28 to TRBJ1-2; 12 bases are shared with TRBD1. The CDR3 runs 15 residues. Germline-derived CDR1 and CDR2 are MDHEN and SYDVKM. The junction had 7 bases not matched to a gene; V was cut back by 4 bases and J by 7 bases.

This clone was detected a few times. The chain carries TRBV29-1 and TRBJ1-1; TRBD1 matches 7 bases. This CDR3 is 13 amino acids long. Germline CDR1 is SQVTM and CDR2 is ANQGSEA. The J segment lost 5 bases and the V segment lost 6 bases, leaving 9 bases of the junction unmatched. The CDR3 nucleotides read TGCAGCGTGAATTTGGACAGGCTAACTGAAGCTTTCTTT. This codes for CSVNLDRLTEAFF. Filled out from reference TRBV29-1 and TRBJ1-1, the complete variable domain reads SAVISQKPSRDICQRGTSLTIQCQVDSQVTMMFWYRQQPGQSLTLIATANQGSEATYESGFVIDKFPISRPNLTFSTLTVSNMSPEDSSIYLCSVNLDRLTEAFFGQGTRLTVV.

This clone was recorded a few times. The V and J genes are TRBV5-6 and TRBJ1-1, with TRBD1 matching over 7 bases. Germline CDR1 reads SGHDT; CDR2 reads YYEEEE. Trimming at V came to 0 bases and at J to 0 bases, leaving 5 bases not matched to a gene. The CDR3 is 16 residues long. The CDR3 protein is CASSLGGQRVNTEAFF. CDR3 sequence (DNA): TGTGCCAGCAGCTTGGGGGGACAGCGGGTGAACACTGAAGCTTTCTTT.

The V and J genes are TRBV27 and TRBJ1-2, with TRBD1 matching 9 bases. This CDR3 comprises 13 residues. Losses at the gene ends were 2 bases for V and 14 bases for J; bases not matched to a gene: 9. Germline lookup yields CDR1 MNHEY and CDR2 SMNVEV (reference sequence). The CDR3 DNA is TGTGCCAGCAGTTTAGGCAGGGACAGGGCAATGACCTTC. As protein: CASSLGRDRAMTF.

V is TRBV6-4 and J is TRBJ1-6; D is ambiguous. This CDR3 has 16 residues. V lost 2 bases and J 8 bases, leaving 16 bases between the germline ends. Germline-derived CDR1 and CDR2 are MRHNA and SNTAGT. CDR3 nucleotide sequence: TGTGCCAGCAGTGACGGAACAAGAGGGAGGTATTCACCCCTCCACTTT. Protein: CASSDGTRGRYSPLHF.